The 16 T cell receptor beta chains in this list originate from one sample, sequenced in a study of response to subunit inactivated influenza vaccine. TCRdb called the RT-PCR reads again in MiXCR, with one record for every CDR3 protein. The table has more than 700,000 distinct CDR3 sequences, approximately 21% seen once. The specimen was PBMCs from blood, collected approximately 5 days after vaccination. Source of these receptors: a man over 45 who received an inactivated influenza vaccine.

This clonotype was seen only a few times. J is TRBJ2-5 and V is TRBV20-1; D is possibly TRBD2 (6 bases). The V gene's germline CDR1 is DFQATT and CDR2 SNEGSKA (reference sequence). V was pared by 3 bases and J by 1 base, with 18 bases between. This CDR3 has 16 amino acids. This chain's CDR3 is CSASPVLRGLQETQYF. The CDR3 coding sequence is TGCAGTGCTAGTCCGGTCTTGCGGGGCCTCCAAGAGACCCAGTACTTC.

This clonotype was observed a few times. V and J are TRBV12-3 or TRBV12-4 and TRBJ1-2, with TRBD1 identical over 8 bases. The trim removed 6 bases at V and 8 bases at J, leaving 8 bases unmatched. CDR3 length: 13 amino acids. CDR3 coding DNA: TGTGCCAGCAGAACCTACAGGGGGGAAGGCTACACCTTC. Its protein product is CASRTYRGEGYTF.

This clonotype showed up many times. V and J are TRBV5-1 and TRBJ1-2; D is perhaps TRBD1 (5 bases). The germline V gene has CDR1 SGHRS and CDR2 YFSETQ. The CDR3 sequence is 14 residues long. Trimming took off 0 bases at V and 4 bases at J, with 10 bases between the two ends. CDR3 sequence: CASSLGDGFYGYTF. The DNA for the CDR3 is TGCGCCAGCAGCTTGGGGGACGGATTCTATGGCTACACCTTC.

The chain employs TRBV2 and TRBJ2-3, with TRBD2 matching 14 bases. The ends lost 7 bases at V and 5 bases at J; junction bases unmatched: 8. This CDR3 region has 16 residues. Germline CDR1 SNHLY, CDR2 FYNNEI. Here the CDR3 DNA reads TGTGCCAGCAACCCCCCGGGACTAGCGGGAGTAGATACGCAGTATTTT. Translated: CASNPPGLAGVDTQYF.

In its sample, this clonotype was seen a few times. The CDR3 nucleotides are TGTGCCAGCAGCTTCGAGGCCGCCTACGAGCAGTACTTC. Protein sequence: CASSFEAAYEQYF. The rearrangement links TRBV7-2 to TRBJ2-7, with D unclear. Germline CDR1 and CDR2: SGHTA and FQGNSA. The CDR3 totals 13 residues. The V gene lost 3 bases and the J gene lost 2 bases, with 8 bases spanning the gap.

The CDR3, as DNA: TGCGCCAGCAGCCAGGGGCCGGGACAGGGCAGAGATGAGCAGTTCTTC. It yields the protein CASSQGPGQGRDEQFF. The V call is TRBV4-3, the J call TRBJ2-1; 9 bases line up with TRBD1. CDR1 is LGHNA and CDR2 is YSLEER in the germline V gene. The CDR3 sequence is 16 residues long. J lost 8 bases, V lost 3 bases, and 11 bases had no gene match.

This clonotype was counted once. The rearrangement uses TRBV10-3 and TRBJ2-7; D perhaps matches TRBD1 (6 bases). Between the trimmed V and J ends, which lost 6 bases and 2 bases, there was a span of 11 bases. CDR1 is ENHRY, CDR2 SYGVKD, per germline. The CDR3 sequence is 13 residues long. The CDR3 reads CAISRDIAYEQYF. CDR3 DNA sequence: TGTGCCATCAGCCGGGACATAGCCTACGAGCAGTACTTC.

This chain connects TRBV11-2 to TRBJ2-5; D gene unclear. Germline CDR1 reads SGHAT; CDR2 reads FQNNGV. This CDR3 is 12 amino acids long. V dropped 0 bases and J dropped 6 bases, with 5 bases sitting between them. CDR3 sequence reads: CASSLEGKTQYF. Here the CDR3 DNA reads TGTGCCAGCAGCTTAGAAGGGAAGACCCAGTACTTC.

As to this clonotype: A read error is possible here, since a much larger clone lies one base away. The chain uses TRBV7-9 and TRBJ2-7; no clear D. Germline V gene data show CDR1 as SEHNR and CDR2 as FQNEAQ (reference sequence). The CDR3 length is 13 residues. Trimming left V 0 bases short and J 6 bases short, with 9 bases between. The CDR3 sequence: CASSLADGFEQYF. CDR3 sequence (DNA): TGTGCCAGCAGCTTAGCGGATGGGTTCGAGCAGTACTTC.

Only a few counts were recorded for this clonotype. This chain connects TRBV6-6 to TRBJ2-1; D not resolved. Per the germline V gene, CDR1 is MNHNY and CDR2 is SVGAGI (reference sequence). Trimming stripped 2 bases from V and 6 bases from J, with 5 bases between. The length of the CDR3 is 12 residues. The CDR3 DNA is TGTGCCAGCAGTTACGGGATCAATGAGCAGTTCTTC. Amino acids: CASSYGINEQFF.

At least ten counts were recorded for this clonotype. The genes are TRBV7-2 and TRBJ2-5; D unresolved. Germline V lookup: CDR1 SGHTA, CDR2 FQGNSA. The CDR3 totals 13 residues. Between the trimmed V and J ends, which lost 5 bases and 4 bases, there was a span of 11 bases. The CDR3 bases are TGTGCCAGCAGCCTACAAACCACAGAGACCCAGTACTTC. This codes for CASSLQTTETQYF.

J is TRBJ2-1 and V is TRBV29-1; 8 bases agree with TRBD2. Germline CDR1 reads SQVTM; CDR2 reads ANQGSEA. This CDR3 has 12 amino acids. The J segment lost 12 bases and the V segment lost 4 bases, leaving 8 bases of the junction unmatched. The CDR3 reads CSVVGSSGRQFF. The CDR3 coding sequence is TGCAGCGTTGTAGGGTCTAGCGGGCGGCAGTTCTTC.

Written as DNA, the CDR3 is TGTGCCAGCAGTCCCCCCCTGCGCCGAAGCACAGATACGCAGTATTTT. Translating it yields CASSPPLRRSTDTQYF. The rearrangement links TRBV28 to TRBJ2-3, with D hard to call. V was pared by 5 bases and J by 0 bases, with 15 bases between. CDR3 length equals 16 residues. From germline, CDR1 is MDHEN and CDR2 SYDVKM.

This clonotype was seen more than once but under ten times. The CDR3 sequence: CASSLDVGYEQYF. The CDR3, as DNA: TGTGCCAGCAGCTTAGATGTGGGGTACGAGCAGTACTTC. The chain is built from TRBV7-2 and TRBJ2-7; D remains ambiguous. This CDR3 has 13 residues. CDR1 and CDR2 (germline): SGHTA, FQGNSA. The V gene lost 1 base and the J gene lost 4 bases, with 8 bases spanning the gap.

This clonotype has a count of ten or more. The CDR3 loop reads CASRGTGFSYEQYF. The CDR3, as DNA: TGTGCCAGCAGAGGGACAGGGTTCTCCTACGAGCAGTACTTC. V and J are TRBV7-9 and TRBJ2-7; 9 bases map to TRBD1. Germline V lookup: CDR1 SEHNR, CDR2 FQNEAQ (reference sequence). V lost 6 bases and J lost 0; bases outside the gene matches: 3. This CDR3 comprises 14 residues.

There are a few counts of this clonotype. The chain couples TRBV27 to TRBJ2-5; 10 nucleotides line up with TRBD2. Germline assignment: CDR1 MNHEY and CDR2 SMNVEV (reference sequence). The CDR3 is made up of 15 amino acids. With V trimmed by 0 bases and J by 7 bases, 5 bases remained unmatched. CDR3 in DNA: TGTGCCAGCAGTTTATCCGGAATAGCGGGAGGGACCCAGTACTTC. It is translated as CASSLSGIAGGTQYF.